Sequencing of this TCR beta chain was carried out in a study of cytomegalovirus exposure and HLA in healthy donors. Across the whole study: Most donors, 70% to 85% of 398 genotyped, fell in the Caucasian-associated ancestry cluster. General study results and limits: A prior analysis recorded that most TCR beta V segments were productive about 87% or about 30% of the time. Presence/absence analyses assumed roughly uniform sequencing depth across donors, which may not hold.

The PCR contained 60 Vbeta and 13 Jbeta primers. Clones were sequenced by immunoSEQ multiplex PCR, and TCRdb holds only the in-frame ones, with some missing. Here the sample spans roughly 120,000 clones, around 80% being singletons. The CDR3 spans 15 residues. The junction had 13 bases not matched to a gene; V was cut back by 7 bases and J by 5 bases. CDR1 and CDR2 from the germline V gene are MDHEN and SYDVKM. Concerning this clone: What it recognizes is unknown.

The sequenced sample consisted of PBMCs. The chain combines TRBV28 with TRBJ2-7; 8 nucleotides match TRBD2. The receptor's source is a middle-aged man in good health and CMV-seronegative. The DNA of the CDR3 is TGTGCCAGCACCCTCCTAATAGCGGGAACCAACGAGCAGTACTTC. Its translation: CASTLLIAGTNEQYF.